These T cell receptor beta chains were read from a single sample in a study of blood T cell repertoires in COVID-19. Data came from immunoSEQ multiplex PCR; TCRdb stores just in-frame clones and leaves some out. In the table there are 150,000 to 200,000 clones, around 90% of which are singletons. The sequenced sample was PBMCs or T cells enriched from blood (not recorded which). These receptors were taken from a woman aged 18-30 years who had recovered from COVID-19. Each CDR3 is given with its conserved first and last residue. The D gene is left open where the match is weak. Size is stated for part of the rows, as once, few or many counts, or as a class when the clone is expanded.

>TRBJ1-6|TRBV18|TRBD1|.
TGTGCCAGCTCACCCTGGACAGGGGGGGTTAATTCACCCCTCCACTTT
CASSPWTGGVNSPLHF
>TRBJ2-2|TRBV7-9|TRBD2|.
TGTGCCAGCAGCTTACCGACTAGCAAGGGTAACACCGGGGAGCTGTTTTTT
CASSLPTSKGNTGELFF
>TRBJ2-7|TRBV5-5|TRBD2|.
TGTGCCAGCAGCTTGGGTGTGCGACTAGCGGGATGGGACGAGCAGTACTTC
CASSLGVRLAGWDEQYF
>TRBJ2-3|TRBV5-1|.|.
TGCGCCAGCAGCCAGTGGGGGGGCACAGATACGCAGTATTTT
CASSQWGGTDTQYF
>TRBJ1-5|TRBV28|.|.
TGTGCCAGTAAACAGCCTAATCAGCCCCAGCATTTT
CASKQPNQPQHF
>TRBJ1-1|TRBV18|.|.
TGTGCCAGCTCACCAGCGGCAGTCAACACTGAAGCTTTCTTT
CASSPAAVNTEAFF
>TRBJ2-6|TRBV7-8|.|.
TGTGCCAGCAGCTTAAGGGTCGACAGGTACTCTGGGGCCAACGTCCTGACTTTC
CASSLRVDRYSGANVLTF
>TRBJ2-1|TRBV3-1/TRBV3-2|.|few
TGTGCCAGCAGCCAAAATATAGAGGGTGAGCAGTTCTTC
CASSQNIEGEQFF
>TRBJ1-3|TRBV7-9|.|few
TGTGCCAGCAGCTTAGTCGGGAACTCTGGAAACACCATATATTTT
CASSLVGNSGNTIYF
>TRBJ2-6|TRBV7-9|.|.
TGTGCCAGCACCGACTCGAACTCTGGGGCCAACGTCCTGACTTTC
CASTDSNSGANVLTF
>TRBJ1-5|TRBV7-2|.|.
TGTGCCAGCAGGTACGGGTTGCAGGGCGGTCAGCCCCAGCATTTT
CASRYGLQGGQPQHF
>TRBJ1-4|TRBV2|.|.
TGTGCCAGCAGGAACAGGGTCGAGAATGAAAAACTGTTTTTT
CASRNRVENEKLFF
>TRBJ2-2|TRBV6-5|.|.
TGTGCCAGCAGCCCACCGGTCAACACCGGGGAGCTGTTTTTT
CASSPPVNTGELFF
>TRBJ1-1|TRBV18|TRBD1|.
TGTGCCAGCTCAAAGACAGGGTCTGAAGCTTTCTTT
CASSKTGSEAFF
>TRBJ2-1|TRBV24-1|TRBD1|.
TGTGCCACCAACCAAGGACAGGGATTAGGGAATGAGCAGTTCTTC
CATNQGQGLGNEQFF
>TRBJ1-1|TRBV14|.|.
TGTGCCAGCAGCCAAGGTCCCGCAGGGGTTGGTGAAGCTTTCTTT
CASSQGPAGVGEAFF
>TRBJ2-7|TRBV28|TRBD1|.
TGTGCCAGCAGTATGACAGGGGGCGCGGAGCAGTACTTC
CASSMTGGAEQYF
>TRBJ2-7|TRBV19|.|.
TGTGCCAGTAGTATGCCAGGGGTCGGCGAGCAGTACTTC
CASSMPGVGEQYF
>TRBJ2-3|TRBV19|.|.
TGTGCCAGTAGTATGGCTAGTAGTGGGGATACGCAGTATTTT
CASSMASSGDTQYF
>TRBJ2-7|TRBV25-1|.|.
TGTGCCAGCAGGAGACAGTTCCACGAGCAGTACTTC
CASRRQFHEQYF
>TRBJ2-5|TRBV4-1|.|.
TGCGCCAGCAGCCCTTTCCCGGGGGACCAAGAGACCCAGTACTTC
CASSPFPGDQETQYF
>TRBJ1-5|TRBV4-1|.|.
TGCGCCAGCAGCCAAGATCCCTTTTATCAGCCCCAGCATTTT
CASSQDPFYQPQHF
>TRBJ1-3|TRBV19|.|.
TGTGCCACTAAAGGGGTCTTTGGAAACACCATATATTTT
CATKGVFGNTIYF
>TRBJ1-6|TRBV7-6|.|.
TGTGCCAGCAGCGACCAACGGGGGAGCTCCTATAATTCACCCCTCCACTTT
CASSDQRGSSYNSPLHF
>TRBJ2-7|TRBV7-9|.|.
TGTGCCAGCAGCCTGGGGCGATACGAGCAGTACTTC
CASSLGRYEQYF
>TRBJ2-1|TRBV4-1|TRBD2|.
TGCGCCAGCAGCCCGGGACTAGCGGGAGCCTACAATGAGCAGTTCTTC
CASSPGLAGAYNEQFF
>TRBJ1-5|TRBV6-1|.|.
TGTGCCAGCAGTGAAGGGACAGATAATCAGCCCCAGCATTTT
CASSEGTDNQPQHF
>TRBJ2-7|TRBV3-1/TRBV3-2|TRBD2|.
TGTGCCAGCAGCCAAGCTGGGAGGGCTTTGAGAGAGCAGTACTTC
CASSQAGRALREQYF
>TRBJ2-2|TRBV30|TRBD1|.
TGTGCCTGGTCGGGACAGGGGTACACCGGGGAGCTGTTTTTT
CAWSGQGYTGELFF
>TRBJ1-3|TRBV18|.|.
TGTGCCAGCTCACCTTACGACAGCTCCCCTGGAAACACCATATATTTT
CASSPYDSSPGNTIYF
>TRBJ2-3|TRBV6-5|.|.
TGTGCCAGTCATAGACACCTTAGCACAGATACGCAGTATTTT
CASHRHLSTDTQYF
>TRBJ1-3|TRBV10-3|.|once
TGTGCCATCCAGGGATCTGGAAACACCATATATTTT
CAIQGSGNTIYF
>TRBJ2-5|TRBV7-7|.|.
TGTGCTAGCAGCTTAGAGAGGGCTAGTCAAGAGACCCAGTACTTC
CASSLERASQETQYF
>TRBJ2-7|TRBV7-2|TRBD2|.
TGTGCCAGCAGCTTAGAGCGGGGCGGTTCCTACGAGCAGTACTTC
CASSLERGGSYEQYF
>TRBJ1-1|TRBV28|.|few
TGTGCCAGCACAGATGCTGACAGTGGGCTTAACACTGAAGCTTTCTTT
CASTDADSGLNTEAFF
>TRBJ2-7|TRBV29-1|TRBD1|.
TGCAGCGGAGAGACAGGGGACTCCTACGAGCAGTACTTC
CSGETGDSYEQYF
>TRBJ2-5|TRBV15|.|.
TGTGCCACCAGCAGAGATTTGGCCAATCGGGTTTACTTC
CATSRDLANRVYF
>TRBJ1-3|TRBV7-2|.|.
TGTGCCAGCAGCTTTTCCGTCTCTGGAAACACCATATATTTT
CASSFSVSGNTIYF
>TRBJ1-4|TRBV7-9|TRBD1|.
TGTGCCAGCAGCTTAGGGTTAGGGGGCGAAGAAAAACTGTTTTTT
CASSLGLGGEEKLFF
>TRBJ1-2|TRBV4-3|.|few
TGCGCCAGCAGCCAAGAGGATGCAGGAAGGGGCTATGGCTACACCTTC
CASSQEDAGRGYGYTF
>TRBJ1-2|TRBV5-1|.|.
TGCGCCAGCAGCTTGGGCGGCAGCAACTCTGATGGCTACACCTTC
CASSLGGSNSDGYTF
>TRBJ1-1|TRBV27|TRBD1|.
TGTGCCAGCAGACCATACAGGGGGCGGAGGACTGAAGCTTTCTTT
CASRPYRGRRTEAFF